These T cell receptor beta chains were read from a single sample in a study of blood T cell repertoires in COVID-19. Sequenced by immunoSEQ multiplex PCR; TCRdb stores in-frame clones only, minus some. The sample shows about 480,000 clones, roughly 90% of them seen only once. Sequenced: PBMCs or T cells enriched from blood (not recorded which). All receptors derive from a woman between 40 and 55 years old who had recovered from COVID-19. Both conserved end residues are part of each CDR3. D genes are given only for firm matches. Expanded clones are given a class, and other clones once, few, many or no size at all.

clone_size	d_call	j_call	v_call	cdr3_nt	cdr3_aa
-	TRBD2	TRBJ2-7	TRBV11-1	TGTGCCAGCAGCTCGACTAGCGGAGAGATCTCCTACGAGCAGTACTTC	CASSSTSGEISYEQYF
-	TRBD1	TRBJ2-7	TRBV6-5	TGTGCCAGCAGCTACCGACAGGGGGATATCTACGAGCAGTACTTC	CASSYRQGDIYEQYF
-	TRBD2	TRBJ2-1	TRBV19	TGTGCCAGTAGCTTCGGACTAGCGGGAGAAAATGAGCAGTTCTTC	CASSFGLAGENEQFF
-	-	TRBJ1-6	TRBV11-2	TGTGCCAGCAGCTCTCACTTCTATAATTCACCCCTCCACTTT	CASSSHFYNSPLHF
-	TRBD2	TRBJ2-3	TRBV7-8	TGTGCCAGCAGCCTCTGGACTAGCGGAACTAGCACAGATACGCAGTATTTT	CASSLWTSGTSTDTQYF
few	TRBD1	TRBJ1-2	TRBV3-1/TRBV3-2	TGTGCCAGCAGCCCCGGGACAGAAAATTATGGCTACACCTTC	CASSPGTENYGYTF
once	-	TRBJ2-1	TRBV4-1	TGCGCCAGCAGTGTCGGGAAATACAATGAGCAGTTCTTC	CASSVGKYNEQFF
-	TRBD1	TRBJ1-2	TRBV5-1	TGCGCCAGCAGCTTGGCGACAGGGGCCTATGGCTACACCTTC	CASSLATGAYGYTF
-	-	TRBJ2-7	TRBV7-8	TGTGCCAGCACCAGTAAGGCGCGACACTGGTCCTACGAGCAGTACTTC	CASTSKARHWSYEQYF
-	-	TRBJ2-7	TRBV7-9	TGTGCCAGCAGCCTCCCGGGAGCCGAGCAGTACTTC	CASSLPGAEQYF
-	TRBD2	TRBJ2-1	TRBV13	TGTGGGACTAGCGGGAGCAATGAGCAGTTCTTC	CGTSGSNEQFF
once	TRBD2	TRBJ2-7	TRBV7-2	TGTGCCAGCAGCTCCCCTAGCGGGAGGGAAAGCTCCTACGAGCAGTACTTC	CASSSPSGRESSYEQYF
-	-	TRBJ2-7	TRBV11-2	TGTGCCAGCAGCTGGGGTCGACAGTTTTACGAGCAGTACTTC	CASSWGRQFYEQYF
-	-	TRBJ2-3	TRBV7-8	TGTGCCAGCAAACGACAGATTAGCACAGATACGCAGTATTTT	CASKRQISTDTQYF
-	-	TRBJ1-4	TRBV7-6	TGTGCCAGCAGCTTAGCCGGGAGGGAAACTAATGAAAAACTGTTTTTT	CASSLAGRETNEKLFF
-	-	TRBJ2-7	TRBV12-3/TRBV12-4	TGTGCCAGCAGTCCCCAGACATGGGACGAGCAGTACTTC	CASSPQTWDEQYF
-	TRBD2	TRBJ2-1	TRBV6-4	TGTGCCAGCAGTGATCAAGCGGGAGCGGACAATGAGCAGTTCTTC	CASSDQAGADNEQFF
-	-	TRBJ2-7	TRBV5-1	TGCGCCAGCAGCCCCGACAGGATGACCTACGAGCAGTACTTC	CASSPDRMTYEQYF
-	-	TRBJ2-3	TRBV5-4	TGTGCCAGCAGCTCGAAACAGGCTGATACGCAGTATTTT	CASSSKQADTQYF
-	-	TRBJ2-7	TRBV11-2	TGTGCCAGCAGTTATTCCGCGGGCTCCGGGGACGAGCAGTACTTC	CASSYSAGSGDEQYF
-	TRBD1	TRBJ1-5	TRBV7-2	TGTGCCAGCAGCTGGGGACAGGCCCAAGGGCCCCAGCATTTT	CASSWGQAQGPQHF
-	-	TRBJ1-3	TRBV5-1	TGCGCCAGCAGCTTGGAAGGGGGCTCTGGAAACACCATATATTTT	CASSLEGGSGNTIYF
-	TRBD1	TRBJ1-1	TRBV12-3/TRBV12-4	TGTGCCAGCTACAGGGGTATCACTGAAGCTTTCTTT	CASYRGITEAFF
-	-	TRBJ1-6	TRBV21-1	TGTGCCAGCAGCAAAGAGTGTGCAGGACAGGGAAAAACCTATTCACCCCTCCACTTT	CASSKECAGQGKTYSPLHF
-	-	TRBJ1-2	TRBV13	TGTGCCAGCAGCGGGGAGGGGGTGTATGGCTACACCTTC	CASSGEGVYGYTF
-	-	TRBJ2-1	TRBV24-1	TGTGCCACCAGTGATTTGCGTCCGGAGAACAGGAATGAGCAGTTCTTC	CATSDLRPENRNEQFF
-	-	TRBJ2-2	TRBV7-9	TGTGCCAGCAGCTTTAGGTTGGGGAGCACCGGGGAGCTGTTTTTT	CASSFRLGSTGELFF
-	TRBD1	TRBJ1-4	TRBV5-1	TGCGCCAGCAGCACATGGACAGGGGTGGAAAAACTGTTTTTT	CASSTWTGVEKLFF
few	-	TRBJ2-5	TRBV6-5	TGTGCCAGCAGACTAACCGGGACACCCCGGGAGACCCAGTACTTC	CASRLTGTPRETQYF
-	-	TRBJ1-4	TRBV7-8	TGTGCCAGCAGTCTGCGGACGGACAATAATGAAAAACTGTTTTTT	CASSLRTDNNEKLFF
-	-	TRBJ1-5	TRBV21-1	TGTGCCAGCAGCAAAGCCTCCCAGGGGAGAAGCAATCAGCCCCAGCATTTT	CASSKASQGRSNQPQHF
-	-	TRBJ1-1	TRBV2	TGTGCCAGCAGTGAAAGGCGGAGGAACACTGAAGCTTTCTTT	CASSERRRNTEAFF
-	-	TRBJ2-7	TRBV5-8	TGTGCCAGCAGCTTGTCCCGACTACTCTACGAGCAGTACTTC	CASSLSRLLYEQYF
-	-	TRBJ2-5	TRBV18	TGTGCCAGCTCACCACTCCACCTCCAGACGGGACTCCAAGAGACCCAGTACTTC	CASSPLHLQTGLQETQYF
-	TRBD2	TRBJ2-7	TRBV5-4	TGTGCCAGCAGCTTGCGCGGGAGTAAGAAATACGAGCAGTACTTC	CASSLRGSKKYEQYF
-	-	TRBJ2-3	TRBV12-3/TRBV12-4	TGTGCCAGCAGCCGAGGGGATACGCAGTATTTT	CASSRGDTQYF
-	-	TRBJ1-3	TRBV7-6	TGTGCCAGCAGCTTAGTGTTTGGTCAGGGGTCGGTAAACACCATATATTTT	CASSLVFGQGSVNTIYF
-	TRBD1	TRBJ1-5	TRBV6-5	TGTGCCAGCAGTTACGGTAATGACAGGGTAAATCAGCCCCAGCATTTT	CASSYGNDRVNQPQHF
-	TRBD1	TRBJ1-2	TRBV7-9	TGTGCCAGCAGCTCAACCCCGGGACAGAAAATCTATGGCTACACCTTC	CASSSTPGQKIYGYTF
-	-	TRBJ2-7	TRBV6-5	TGTGCCAGCACGCAGGGATACGAGCAGTACTTC	CASTQGYEQYF
once	-	TRBJ1-2	TRBV18	TGTGCCAGCTCACCTAACCGAGACAGGCCCGGTGGCTACACCTTC	CASSPNRDRPGGYTF
once	TRBD2	TRBJ2-1	TRBV7-2	TGTGCCAGCAGCCCCCCGAAGGTCCCGGGACTACAGTTCTTC	CASSPPKVPGLQFF
-	TRBD2	TRBJ2-2	TRBV4-1	TGCGCCAGCAGCCGATTACTTCCGGGACTAGCGGGAGGGCCAACCGGGGAGCTGTTTTTT	CASSRLLPGLAGGPTGELFF
-	-	TRBJ2-5	TRBV7-9	TGTGCCAGCAGCTTATCTAGGGAGACCCAGTACTTC	CASSLSRETQYF
-	-	TRBJ1-3	TRBV5-1	TGCGCCAGCAGCTTGGCCGCAGGGAGGTCTGGAAACACCATATATTTT	CASSLAAGRSGNTIYF
-	-	TRBJ1-3	TRBV7-9	TGTGCCAGCAGCCTAGGGAGCGGAAACACCATATATTTT	CASSLGSGNTIYF
-	-	TRBJ1-4	TRBV6-1	TGTGCCAGCAGTGAAGTAGGATTCAGGGGAAGTGGAAAACTGTTTTTT	CASSEVGFRGSGKLFF
-	-	TRBJ2-5	TRBV6-5	TGTGCCAGCAGCGAGGAAGGCAGGGTATTGGAGACCCAGTACTTC	CASSEEGRVLETQYF
once	TRBD2	TRBJ2-1	TRBV24-1	TGTGCCACCAGTGATTCCCGGCTAGCGGGAGTGAATGAGCAGTTCTTC	CATSDSRLAGVNEQFF
few	-	TRBJ1-2	TRBV6-5	TGTGCCAGCAGTTATAGTGGCTACACCTTC	CASSYSGYTF
-	TRBD1	TRBJ1-1	TRBV6-4	TGTGCCAGCAGGGGTACAGGGGACACTGAAGCTTTCTTT	CASRGTGDTEAFF
-	-	TRBJ1-1	TRBV19	TGTGCCAGTAGTGAACAGGTGAGCACTGAAGCTTTCTTT	CASSEQVSTEAFF
-	-	TRBJ1-6	TRBV7-2	TGTGCCAGCAGCTTAGAACACAGGGAGCCCCTCCACTTT	CASSLEHREPLHF
-	TRBD2	TRBJ2-7	TRBV27	TGTGCCAGCAGTCCTAGCGGAGCCAGCTCCTACGAGCAGTACTTC	CASSPSGASSYEQYF
-	-	TRBJ1-6	TRBV27	TGTGCCAGCAGTTTAACCGTCCAGGGTTATTCACCCCTCCACTTT	CASSLTVQGYSPLHF